This T cell receptor beta chain was obtained from a study of T cells after yellow fever vaccination. Study summary: Some fractions had low cell numbers, and these were prepared with SMART-Seq v4 Ultra Low Input.

Regarding the study as a whole: At around 95% for CD4 and over 80% for CD8, most primary-vaccination clones showed up again after the booster.

This clonotype showed up many times. What it recognizes is unknown. Production of TCR cDNA was by 5'RACE template switching, which also added a universal primer site and UMIs. TCRdb ran MiXCR on the 5' RACE reads and lists one entry per CDR3 protein. The profile shows approximately 250,000 distinct CDR3 sequences, approximately 3.8% of them singletons. There are 14 residues in the CDR3. The V gene's germline CDR1 is LGHNA and CDR2 YSLEER. V was clipped by 4 bases and J by 5 bases, with 15 bases between them. The sequenced sample was PBMCs, obtained 15 days after the yellow fever booster vaccination. The receptor's source is a man in his late teens or twenties who received the YFV17D yellow fever vaccine. This chain links TRBV4-3 with TRBJ2-7; tentatively, D is TRBD1 or TRBD2 (7 bases each). CDR3 nucleotides: TGCGCCAGCAGCCCCCAGGGGGGGCTTAACGAGCAGTACTTC. It is translated as CASSPQGGLNEQYF.